This T cell receptor (beta chain) was observed in a study of T cell repertoires in cytomegalovirus infection. Study at large: The authors relied on CMV epitopes, both recently identified HLA-C-restricted and well-studied HLA-B-restricted. In public TCR beta signatures, there were indications of both CMV infection and matching HLA type.

The CDR3 loop spans 15 amino acids. CDR1 and CDR2 from the germline V gene are SGDLS and YYNGEE. Trimming took 4 bases from V and 5 from J, leaving 16 bases between them. TCRdb reprocessed the reads with MiXCR, giving one entry per CDR3 protein. The sample comprises roughly 920,000 distinct CDR3 sequences, less than 35% of which are singletons, and 11% to 15% rests with the top ten. In its sample, this clonotype was seen a few times. Its antigen remains unidentified. Overall study findings and caveats: CMV carriers with the relevant HLA were identified by cumulative public TCR beta family frequency. In two of eight donors, the top clonotype was HLA-C-restricted CMV-specific.

The sequence was obtained from a human donor in good health (CMV status not recorded). Some clones in this sample may be carry-over from other donors' samples. This chain links TRBV9 with TRBJ2-1; D might be TRBD1 (6 bases). This sample comprised cultured CD8+ T cells from PBMCs, obtained from culture after CMV antigen stimulation. For the CDR3, the DNA is TGTGCCAGCAGCTTCGGGACAAAGACCCACAATGAGCAGTTCTTC. As protein: CASSFGTKTHNEQFF.